This TCR beta chain was captured by sequencing in a study of OX40 agonist ivuxolimab in advanced cancers. Study-wide context: The study treated patients with ivuxolimab, an agonistic anti-OX40 (CD134) antibody. Ivuxolimab was delivered to patients intravenously every 2 weeks at doses spanning 0.01 to 10 mg/kg. Two cutaneous melanoma patients and one hepatocellular carcinoma patient, three in all, had partial responses.

This CDR3 has 18 residues. Germline CDR1 MDHEN, CDR2 SYDVKM. The V end lost 3 bases, the J end lost 9 bases, and 24 bases lay between the germline ends. Overall study results and limits: CD8+ T cells showed, on average, more clonal expansion than CD4+ cells.

Only in-frame clones appear in the TCRdb table, and some are missing; sequencing was by immunoSEQ multiplex PCR. The sample has around 56,000 clones; 88% are singletons. A remark on this clone: Antigen unknown.

The sample in question was CD4+ or CD8+ T cells sorted from blood, obtained in a trial of the OX40 agonist ivuxolimab. This TCR came from an adult with an advanced solid tumor such as melanoma, head and neck, liver or kidney cancer. The chain uses TRBV28 and TRBJ1-6; weak D call: TRBD1 (6 bases). In DNA form, the CDR3 reads TGTGCCAGCAGTTTCAGGGACACCACCCGATTCGTCGGTTCACCCCTCCACTTT. This codes for CASSFRDTTRFVGSPLHF.